This T cell receptor (beta chain) was recovered during a study of regulatory T cells in long-lasting Graves disease. Overall study results and limits: Persistent Graves' disease cases displayed lower TCR diversity than newly diagnosed ones. Investigators studied peripheral blood only, not thyroid tissue. Accuracy was perhaps lowered by the small sample size.

This clonotype was seen ten or more times. The target antigen is unknown. Germline assignment: CDR1 SGHTA and CDR2 FQGNSA. The CDR3 extends over 17 amino acids. V shed 3 bases, J shed 5 bases, and the junction held 13 bases outside the gene matches. As to time point: persistent/refractory GD, antithyroid drugs over 5 years with positive TRAb. After RNA was extracted from PBMCs, the TCR library was made from it. It was American Thyroid Association guidelines that determined Graves' disease diagnosis. Construction of TCR beta libraries relied on iRepertoire HTBI primers and on Arm-PCR targeting CDR3 regions. One entry per CDR3 protein, called by TCRdb with MiXCR from the multiplex PCR reads. The table records 450,000 or so distinct CDR3 sequences, about a fifth of them present only once.

This chain uses TRBV7-2 with TRBJ2-5; the match to TRBD1 covers 9 bases. The receptor's source is a female donor with Graves disease. This material consisted of peripheral blood mononuclear cells (PBMCs), taken when the disease was refractory, from a patient treated with antithyroid drugs. The CDR3 reads CASSLTGGSSALETQYF. CDR3 coding DNA: TGTGCCAGCAGCTTGACAGGGGGTTCGTCTGCCCTGGAGACCCAGTACTTC.